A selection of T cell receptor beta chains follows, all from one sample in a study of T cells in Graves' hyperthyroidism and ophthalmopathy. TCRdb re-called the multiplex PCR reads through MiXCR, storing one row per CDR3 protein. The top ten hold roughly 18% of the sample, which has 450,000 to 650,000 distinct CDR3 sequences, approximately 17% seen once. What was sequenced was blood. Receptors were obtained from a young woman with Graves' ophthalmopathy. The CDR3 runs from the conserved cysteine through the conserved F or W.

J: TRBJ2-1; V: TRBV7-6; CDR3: CASSLPPGLAEHGSYNEQFF
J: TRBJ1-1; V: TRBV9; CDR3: CASSVDSQNTEAFF
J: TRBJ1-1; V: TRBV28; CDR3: CASSEGRNTEAFF
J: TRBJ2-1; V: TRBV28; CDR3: CASSLSDNEQFF
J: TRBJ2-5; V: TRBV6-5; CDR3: CASYTSGAGETQYF
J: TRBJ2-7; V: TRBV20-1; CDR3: CSATTSGAQYSYEQYF
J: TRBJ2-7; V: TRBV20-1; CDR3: CSASVRGTPLIYEQYF
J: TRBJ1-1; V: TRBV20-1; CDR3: CSAPGTLLAAFF
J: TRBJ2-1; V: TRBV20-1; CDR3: CSATQESMDEQFF
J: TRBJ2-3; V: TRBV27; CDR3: CASTPGGPGADTQYF